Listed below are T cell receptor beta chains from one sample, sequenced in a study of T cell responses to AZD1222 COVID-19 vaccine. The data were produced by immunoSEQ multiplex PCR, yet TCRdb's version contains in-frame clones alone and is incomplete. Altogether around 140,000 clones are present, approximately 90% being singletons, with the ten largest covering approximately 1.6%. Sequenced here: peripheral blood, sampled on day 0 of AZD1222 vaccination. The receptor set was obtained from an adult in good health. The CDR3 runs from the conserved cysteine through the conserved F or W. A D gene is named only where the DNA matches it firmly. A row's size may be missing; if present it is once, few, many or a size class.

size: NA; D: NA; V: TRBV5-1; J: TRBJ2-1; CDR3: CASSETRKPINEQFF; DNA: TGCGCCAGCAGCGAGACTAGGAAGCCGATCAATGAGCAGTTCTTC
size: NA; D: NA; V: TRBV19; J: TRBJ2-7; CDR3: CASSLRGPLYEQYF; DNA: TGTGCCAGTAGCCTAAGGGGCCCCCTATACGAGCAGTACTTC
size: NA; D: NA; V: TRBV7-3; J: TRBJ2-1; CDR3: CASSPDGYNEQFF; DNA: TGTGCCAGCAGCCCCGACGGCTACAATGAGCAGTTCTTC
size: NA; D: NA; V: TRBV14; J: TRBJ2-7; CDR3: CASSQNGPPDLRDQKAAYEQYF; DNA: TGTGCCAGCAGCCAAAACGGGCCCCCGGACCTGCGGGACCAAAAGGCGGCCTACGAGCAGTACTTC
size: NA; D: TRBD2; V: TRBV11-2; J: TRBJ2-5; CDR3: CASSPGAQRGALKETQYF; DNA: TGTGCCAGCAGCCCAGGAGCCCAGCGGGGGGCGTTGAAAGAGACCCAGTACTTC
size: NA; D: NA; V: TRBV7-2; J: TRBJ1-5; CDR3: CASSTSNQPQHF; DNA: TGTGCCAGCAGCACCAGCAATCAGCCCCAGCATTTT
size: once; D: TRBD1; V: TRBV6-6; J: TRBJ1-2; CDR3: CASTLLDRGGYTF; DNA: TGTGCCAGCACCCTATTGGACAGGGGTGGCTACACCTTC
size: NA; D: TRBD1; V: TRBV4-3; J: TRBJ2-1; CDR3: CASSQDRGTGAVEQFF; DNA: TGCGCCAGCAGCCAAGATAGAGGGACAGGGGCCGTTGAGCAGTTCTTC
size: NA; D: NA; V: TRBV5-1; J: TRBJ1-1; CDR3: CASSLGGAGEAFF; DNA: TGCGCCAGCAGCTTAGGGGGGGCAGGTGAAGCTTTCTTT
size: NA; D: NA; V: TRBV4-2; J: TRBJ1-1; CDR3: CASSQAGARVATEAFF; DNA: TGTGCCAGCAGCCAAGCCGGGGCCAGGGTGGCCACTGAAGCTTTCTTT
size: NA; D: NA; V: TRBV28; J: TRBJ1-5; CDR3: CASSPIRIGTFNQPQHF; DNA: TGTGCCAGCAGTCCAATCCGGATTGGGACGTTTAATCAGCCCCAGCATTTT
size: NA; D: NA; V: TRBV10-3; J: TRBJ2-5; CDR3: CAIRAEDHGTQYF; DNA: TGTGCCATCCGAGCGGAGGACCATGGGACCCAGTACTTC
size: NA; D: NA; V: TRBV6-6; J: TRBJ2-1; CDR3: CASSWLDLGNEQFF; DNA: TGTGCCAGCAGTTGGCTAGACTTAGGCAATGAGCAGTTCTTC
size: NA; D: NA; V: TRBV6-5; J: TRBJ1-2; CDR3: CASRLGQYYGYTF; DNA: TGTGCCAGCAGGTTAGGACAGTACTATGGCTACACCTTC
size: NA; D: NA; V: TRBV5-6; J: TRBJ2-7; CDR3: CASSSGQSYEQYF; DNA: TGTGCCAGCAGTTCTGGACAGTCCTACGAGCAGTACTTC
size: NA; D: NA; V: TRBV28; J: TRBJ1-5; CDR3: CASSHLWAGQGQPQHF; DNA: TGTGCCAGCAGCCACCTTTGGGCAGGCCAGGGTCAGCCCCAGCATTTT
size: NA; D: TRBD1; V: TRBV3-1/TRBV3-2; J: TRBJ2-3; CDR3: CASSLGTGGTDTQYF; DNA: TGTGCCAGCAGCCTAGGGACAGGGGGCACAGATACGCAGTATTTT
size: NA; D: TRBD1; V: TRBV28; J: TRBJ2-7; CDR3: CASDTGTGGREQYF; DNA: TGTGCCAGCGACACCGGGACAGGGGGCCGGGAGCAGTACTTC